Below, one T cell receptor (beta chain) is given with its context. Original methodology: Nucleated cell counts were estimated from reference gene primer amplification. Clones were sequenced by immunoSEQ multiplex PCR, and TCRdb holds only the in-frame ones, with some missing. The DNA was the basis for D and trimming; V, J and clone size are from that table. In the table there are 100,000 to 150,000 clones, roughly 90% of which are singletons. Germline lookup yields CDR1 SNHLY and CDR2 FYNNEI. Trimming cost V 6 bases and J 4 bases; bases outside gene matches: 8. The CDR3 contains 14 residues. The data are from a study of blood T cell repertoires in COVID-19. Study in general: Samples of COVID-19 (acute and convalescent) were obtained from the United States, Italy and Spain. T cells, B-cell-depleted T cells, or PBMCs provided the cDNA or gDNA that served as material.

Input material: peripheral blood. This TCR derives from a man aged 40-49 years with acute or convalescent COVID-19. V is TRBV2 and J is TRBJ1-1; 7 bases fit TRBD1. CDR3: CASRTTGVITEAFF. CDR3 coding DNA: TGTGCCAGCAGGACCACAGGGGTAATCACTGAAGCTTTCTTT.